One sample yielded the 19 T cell receptor beta chains listed below, sequenced in a study of T cells after yellow fever vaccination (dated by TCRdb to the late 2010s). Library preparation was by 5' RACE. Instrument on record: Illumina NovaSeq 6000. Clones were called with MiXCR by TCRdb after fastp trimmed the public reads at Q25, and only in-frame beta chains were retained. Entries are consolidated by CDR3 protein sequence, retaining the most common genes and DNA. This sample comprises a few hundred thousand distinct CDR3 sequences, about 3% of them detected only once. The ten largest clonotypes hold 2.5% to 3.5% of the sample. The treatment or condition label for this specimen denotes: live attenuated yellow fever vaccine strain. This sample comprised CD4+ T cells sorted from PBMCs, obtained 10 days after the yellow fever booster vaccination. The receptors here all came from a young man who received the YFV17D yellow fever vaccine.

This clonotype was counted at least ten times. The chain couples TRBV12-3 or TRBV12-4 to TRBJ1-6; the D gene is possibly TRBD1 (5 bases). This CDR3 is built from 17 residues. Trimming shortened V by 5 bases and J by 9 bases, and 23 bases separated the two germline ends. Written as DNA, the CDR3 is TGTGCCAGCAGTCTTGGGACTGCCGTCGGCGGGGGTTCACCCCTCCACTTT. Translating gives CASSLGTAVGGGSPLHF.

This clonotype occurred many times. The chain has TRBV18 and TRBJ1-2; D is possibly TRBD1 (5 bases). V lost 3 bases and J 6 bases, leaving 14 bases between the germline ends. This CDR3 has 14 amino acids. The germline V gene has CDR1 KGHSH and CDR2 LQKENI. The CDR3 loop reads CASSPTGGPDGYTF. Written as DNA, the CDR3 is TGTGCCAGCTCACCCACAGGAGGGCCAGATGGCTACACCTTC. The full variable domain, in which reference TRBV18 and TRBJ1-2 provide the parts outside the CDR3, is NAGVMQNPRHLVRRRGQEARLRCSPMKGHSHVYWYRQLPEEGLKFMVYLQKENIIDESGMPKERFSAEFPKEGPSILRIQQVVRGDSAAYFCASSPTGGPDGYTFGSGTRLTVV.

The sample holds many counts of this clonotype. V gene TRBV7-2 combines with J gene TRBJ2-1; D is undetermined. The CDR3 consists of 14 residues. Germline loops: CDR1 SGHTA, CDR2 FQGNSA. V lost 1 base and J 4 bases, leaving 8 bases between the germline ends. The CDR3 loop reads CASSLGTPYNEQFF. In DNA, the CDR3 is TGTGCCAGCAGCTTAGGTACTCCGTACAATGAGCAGTTCTTC. Based on the CDR3 plus reference TRBV7-2 and TRBJ2-1, the full variable domain is GAGVSQSPSNKVTEKGKDVELRCDPISGHTALYWYRQSLGQGLEFLIYFQGNSAPDKSGLPSDRFSAERTGGSVSTLTIQRTQQEDSAVYLCASSLGTPYNEQFFGPGTRLTVL.

The V call is TRBV19, the J call TRBJ1-1; TRBD1 agrees at 7 bases. The CDR3 is 12 amino acids. With V trimmed by 11 bases and J by 9 bases, 12 bases remained unmatched. CDR1 LNHDA and CDR2 SQIVND come from the germline V gene (reference sequence). DNA for the CDR3: TGTGCCGCAACAGGGGCGGAGAGTCAAGCTTTCTTT. Amino acid sequence: CAATGAESQAFF.

This clonotype was counted ten times or more. The rearrangement joins TRBV11-2 to TRBJ2-5; 12 bases map to TRBD2. Trimming removed 4 bases from V and 5 bases from J; junction bases left unmatched: 8. The length of the CDR3 is 16 residues. The germline V gene has CDR1 SGHAT and CDR2 FQNNGV. The CDR3 loop reads CASSSLLAGGLETQYF. The DNA for the CDR3 is TGTGCCAGCAGCTCGCTTCTAGCGGGGGGGCTGGAGACCCAGTACTTC.

This chain connects TRBV11-2 to TRBJ2-3, with TRBD2 matching 8 bases. The germline V gene encodes CDR1 SGHAT and CDR2 FQNNGV. The CDR3 has 16 residues. V lost 1 base to trimming and J lost 5 bases; unmatched junction nucleotides: 8. CDR3 sequence (DNA): TGTGCCAGCAGCTTAGGAACTAGCGGAGGCGGAGATACGCAGTATTTT. This encodes CASSLGTSGGGDTQYF.

This clonotype has ten or more counts. V usage is TRBV6-5 and J usage is TRBJ2-1, with TRBD2 as a possible D gene (6 bases). Germline CDR1 MNHEY, CDR2 SVGAGI. V gave up 6 bases and J gave up 2 bases, with 11 bases separating them. There are 14 residues in the CDR3. CDR3 DNA: TGTGCCAGCAGCCGGGACTCAGCCTACAATGAGCAGTTCTTC. Protein: CASSRDSAYNEQFF.

CDR3 nucleotides: TGTGCCACCGGGGGATCCTATAATTCACCCCTCCACTTT. Translation gives CATGGSYNSPLHF. The chain couples TRBV10-3 to TRBJ1-6; D might be TRBD1 (5 bases). The CDR3 runs to 13 residues. Germline V gives CDR1 ENHRY, CDR2 SYGVKD. Trimming pared 10 bases from V and 1 base from J, leaving 8 bases between.

This clonotype was found a few times. This chain joins TRBV5-5 and TRBJ1-4; the D gene is possibly TRBD1 (6 bases). The CDR3 is 17 residues long. Trimming removed 4 bases at V and 8 bases at J, with 24 bases between. CDR1 and CDR2 from the germline V gene are SGHKS and YYEKEE (reference sequence). The CDR3 nucleotides are TGTGCCAGCAGCGCGCGGGATAGACAGGCGGTAGGAGAAAAACTGTTTTTT. Its protein is CASSARDRQAVGEKLFF. The full variable domain, completed using reference TRBV5-5 and TRBJ1-4, is DAGVTQSPTHLIKTRGQQVTLRCSPISGHKSVSWYQQVLGQGPQFIFQYYEKEERGRGNFPDRFSARQFPNYSSELNVNALLLGDSALYLCASSARDRQAVGEKLFFGSGTQLSVL.

This clonotype was counted ten times or more. J is TRBJ1-1 and V is TRBV7-2; unclear D gene. Germline values: CDR1 SGHTA, CDR2 FQGNSA. The CDR3 sequence is 13 residues long. V lost 4 bases to trimming and J lost 7 bases, with 13 bases between them. The CDR3 DNA reads as TGTGCCAGCAGCTCCCTCTGGAACCTTGAAGCTTTCTTT. Its translation is CASSSLWNLEAFF.

The genes are TRBV5-1 and TRBJ1-4; D unresolved. The germline V gene encodes CDR1 SGHRS and CDR2 YFSETQ. Deletions cut 4 bases from V and 5 bases from J, with 15 bases between. CDR3 length: 15 residues. CDR3 loop: CASSPTGAWNEKLFF. CDR3 DNA sequence: TGCGCCAGCAGCCCCACTGGAGCCTGGAATGAAAAACTGTTTTTT.

This clonotype showed up many times. The chain combines TRBV7-3 with TRBJ1-3; no definite D call. The CDR3 length is 15 residues. The V end lost 2 bases, the J end lost 0 bases, and 8 bases lay between the germline ends. Germline V gene sequence: CDR1 SGHTA, CDR2 FQGTGA. CDR3 DNA: TGTGCCAGCAGCTTAGTACCGAGCTCTGGAAACACCATATATTTT. Encoded protein: CASSLVPSSGNTIYF.

This clonotype occurred a few times. The chain is built from TRBV20-1 and TRBJ2-7; 7 bases match TRBD1. Germline trimming cut 3 bases from V and 1 base from J; bases unmatched to any gene: 15. The CDR3 is 17 amino acids. Germline values: CDR1 DFQATT, CDR2 SNEGSKA (reference sequence). CDR3 region: CSASNLRETGMSYEQYF. The CDR3 region has the DNA TGCAGTGCTAGCAACTTACGCGAGACAGGGATGTCCTACGAGCAGTACTTC.

In its sample, this clonotype was seen many times. The chain employs TRBV5-5 and TRBJ2-3; no definite D call. CDR3 length: 15 residues. V lost 0 bases and J lost 0, with 8 bases in between. Germline CDR1 and CDR2: SGHKS and YYEKEE (reference sequence). Written as DNA, the CDR3 is TGTGCCAGCAGCTTGGGGGTAACTAGCACAGATACGCAGTATTTT. This gives the protein CASSLGVTSTDTQYF.

There are a few counts of this clonotype. This chain links TRBV5-1 with TRBJ2-4; 8 nucleotides line up with TRBD1. With the DNA end fitting TRBJ2-1 better, the J assignment may be wrong. The CDR3 has 14 residues. Germline-derived CDR1 and CDR2 are SGHRS and YFSETQ. This CDR3 reads CASSLAGGPDIQFF. Written as DNA, the CDR3 is TGCGCCAGCAGCTTGGCAGGGGGCCCTGACATTCAGTTCTTC.

This clonotype was observed a few times. V and J are TRBV9 and TRBJ1-1; D is undetermined. Germline CDR1 SGDLS, CDR2 YYNGEE. Trimming cost V 0 bases and J 7 bases, with 10 bases left between them. The CDR3 spans 13 residues. CDR3 sequence reads: CASSVGLKGEAFF. CDR3 DNA sequence: TGTGCCAGCAGCGTAGGACTGAAGGGTGAAGCTTTCTTT.

The J gene is TRBJ2-3, the V gene TRBV20-1; TRBD1 matches at 9 bases. Looked up from germline, CDR1 is DFQATT and CDR2 is SNEGSKA (reference sequence). Losses at the gene ends were 2 bases for V and 4 bases for J; bases not matched to a gene: 7. The CDR3 covers 15 residues. Written as DNA, the CDR3 is TGCAGTGCTAGATGGGGACAGGGACGGCCAGATACGCAGTATTTT. It is translated as CSARWGQGRPDTQYF.

This clonotype has ten or more counts. This chain uses TRBV7-3 with TRBJ2-1, with D unclear. Germline CDR1 SGHTA, CDR2 FQGTGA. Trimming pared 2 bases from V and 6 bases from J, leaving 11 bases between. The CDR3 loop spans 14 amino acids. CDR3 nucleotides: TGTGCCAGCAGCTTACATTCAAACGTCAATGAGCAGTTCTTC. Protein sequence: CASSLHSNVNEQFF.

The rearrangement uses TRBV7-3 and TRBJ2-2, with D perhaps TRBD2 (7 bases). The germline V gene encodes CDR1 SGHTA and CDR2 FQGTGA. The CDR3 runs 15 residues. Trimming pared 6 bases from V and 6 bases from J, leaving 17 bases between. The CDR3 DNA reads as TGTGCCAGCAGTCGGGGGGCAGGGGAACCCGGGGAGCTGTTTTTT. This codes for CASSRGAGEPGELFF.